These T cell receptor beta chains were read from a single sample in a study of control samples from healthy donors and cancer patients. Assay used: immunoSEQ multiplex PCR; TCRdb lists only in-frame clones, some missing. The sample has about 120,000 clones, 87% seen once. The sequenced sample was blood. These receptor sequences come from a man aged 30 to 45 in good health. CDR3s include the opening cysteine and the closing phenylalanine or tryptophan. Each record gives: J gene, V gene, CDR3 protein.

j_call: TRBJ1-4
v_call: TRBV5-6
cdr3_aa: CASNLWGLRSEKLFF

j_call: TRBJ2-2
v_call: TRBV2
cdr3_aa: CASSEMVTTGELFF

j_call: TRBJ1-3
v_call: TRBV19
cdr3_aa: CASSTGQAGDTIYF

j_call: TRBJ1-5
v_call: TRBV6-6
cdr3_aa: CATGTDNQPQHF

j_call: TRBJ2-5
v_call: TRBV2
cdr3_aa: CASHLYAGETQYF

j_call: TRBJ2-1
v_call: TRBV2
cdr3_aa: CASSVDGNYNEQFF

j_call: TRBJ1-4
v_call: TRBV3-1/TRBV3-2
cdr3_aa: CASSQGSGGGEKLFF

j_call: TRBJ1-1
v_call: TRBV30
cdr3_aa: CAWTFKRGAGTEAFF

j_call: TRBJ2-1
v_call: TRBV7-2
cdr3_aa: CASSSSGGARNEQFF

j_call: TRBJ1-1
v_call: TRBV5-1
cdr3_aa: CASSLGQGPAMNTEAFF

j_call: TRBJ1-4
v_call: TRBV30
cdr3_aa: CAWSTGIQLFF

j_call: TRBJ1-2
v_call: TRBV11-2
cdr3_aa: CASGQGPYGYTF

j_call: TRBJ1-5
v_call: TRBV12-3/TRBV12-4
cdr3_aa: CASSPREAQPQHF

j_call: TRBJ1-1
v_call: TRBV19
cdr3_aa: CASQRQGASVGGTEAFF

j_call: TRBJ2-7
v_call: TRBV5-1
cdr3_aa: CASSLTSGTSSYEQYF

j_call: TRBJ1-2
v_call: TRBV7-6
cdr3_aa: CASSLEGRGHF

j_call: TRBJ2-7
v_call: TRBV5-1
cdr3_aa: CASSLAGPGTEQYF